This T cell receptor (beta chain) was retrieved from a study of blood T cell repertoires in COVID-19. Study-wide background: Both acute and convalescent COVID-19 samples were obtained from the United States, Italy and Spain. PBMCs, B-cell-depleted T cells, or T cells provided the cDNA or gDNA that made up the material.

V was pared by 7 bases and J by 4 bases, with 19 bases between. Germline loops: CDR1 WSHSY, CDR2 SAAADI. The CDR3 spans 15 residues. In the study's own analysis: Counts of nucleated cells, estimated from reference gene primer amplification, were obtained. Libraries were prepared by immunoSEQ multiplex PCR; TCRdb keeps only in-frame clonotypes and omits some of them. Clone size and the V and J calls come from that table; the DNA yielded D and trimming. The sample contains about 50,000 clones, approximately 80% of which appear only once. The sample was peripheral blood. The TCR was taken from a man in his 60s with acute or convalescent COVID-19. The chain links TRBV10-2 to TRBJ2-5; tentative D call: TRBD2 (7 bases). The CDR3, as DNA: TGCGCCAGCACCTCCACTGGCGGGGGCCTAGAGACCCAGTACTTC. Residues: CASTSTGGGLETQYF.